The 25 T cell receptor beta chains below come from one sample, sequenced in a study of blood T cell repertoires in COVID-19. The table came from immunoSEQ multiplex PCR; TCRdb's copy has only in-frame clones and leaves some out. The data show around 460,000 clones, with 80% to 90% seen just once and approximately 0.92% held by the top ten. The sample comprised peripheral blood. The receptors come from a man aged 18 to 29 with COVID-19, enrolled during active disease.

The DNA of the CDR3 is TGTGCCACCAGCACTGACACGGGACTACACTACGAGCAGTACTTC. This translates into CATSTDTGLHYEQYF. The chain is built from TRBV15 and TRBJ2-7; 7 positions agree with TRBD2. CDR1 and CDR2 from the germline V gene are LNHNV and YYDKDF (reference sequence). Unmatched junction bases numbered 9, after V lost 4 bases and J lost 3 bases. The CDR3 runs 15 residues.

The CDR3 DNA sequence: TGTGCCAGCAGTTCATCGGAGGGCCACAGGGAAGCTTTCTTT. As protein: CASSSSEGHREAFF. V and J are TRBV25-1 and TRBJ1-1; tentative D call: TRBD1 (5 bases). V dropped 5 bases and J dropped 8 bases, with 18 bases sitting between them. CDR1 MGHDK and CDR2 SYGVNS come from the germline V gene. The CDR3 has 14 amino acids.

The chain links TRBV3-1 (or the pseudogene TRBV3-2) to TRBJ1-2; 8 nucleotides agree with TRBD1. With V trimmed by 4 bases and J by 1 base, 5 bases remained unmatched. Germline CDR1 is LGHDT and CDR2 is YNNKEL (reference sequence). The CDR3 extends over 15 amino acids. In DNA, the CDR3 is TGTGCCAGCAGCCGGGGACAGGAGATTAACTATGGCTACACCTTC. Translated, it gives CASSRGQEINYGYTF.

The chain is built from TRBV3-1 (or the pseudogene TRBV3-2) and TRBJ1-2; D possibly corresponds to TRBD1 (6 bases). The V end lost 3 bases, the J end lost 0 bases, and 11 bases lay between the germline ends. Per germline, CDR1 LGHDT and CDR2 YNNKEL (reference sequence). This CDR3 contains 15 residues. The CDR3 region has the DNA TGTGCCAGCAGCCAGACAGGACAGACTAACTATGGCTACACCTTC. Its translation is CASSQTGQTNYGYTF.

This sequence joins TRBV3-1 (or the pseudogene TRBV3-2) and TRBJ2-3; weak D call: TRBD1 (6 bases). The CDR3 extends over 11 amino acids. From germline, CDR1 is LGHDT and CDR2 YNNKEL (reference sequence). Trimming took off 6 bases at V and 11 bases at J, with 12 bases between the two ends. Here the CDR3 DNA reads TGTGCCAGCAGGGGGGCGATTGGGCAGTATTTT. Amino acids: CASRGAIGQYF.

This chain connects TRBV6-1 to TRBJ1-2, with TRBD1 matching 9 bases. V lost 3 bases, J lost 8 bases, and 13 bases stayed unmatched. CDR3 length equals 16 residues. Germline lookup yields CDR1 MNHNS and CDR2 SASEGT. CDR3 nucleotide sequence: TGTGCCAGCAGTGAGCGGTACCGGGACAGGGCGGGAGGCTACACCTTC. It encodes CASSERYRDRAGGYTF.

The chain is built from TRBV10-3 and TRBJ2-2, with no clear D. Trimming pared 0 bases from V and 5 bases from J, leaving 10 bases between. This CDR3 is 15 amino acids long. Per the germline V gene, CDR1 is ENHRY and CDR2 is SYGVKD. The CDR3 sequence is CAISESGLATGELFF. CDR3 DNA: TGTGCCATCAGTGAGTCGGGCCTGGCTACCGGGGAGCTGTTTTTT.

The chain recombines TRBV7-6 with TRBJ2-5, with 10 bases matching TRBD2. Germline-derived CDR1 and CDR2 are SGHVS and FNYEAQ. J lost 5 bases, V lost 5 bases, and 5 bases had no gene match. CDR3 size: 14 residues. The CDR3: CASSLDSGRETQYF. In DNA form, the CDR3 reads TGTGCCAGCAGCCTCGATAGCGGGAGGGAGACCCAGTACTTC.

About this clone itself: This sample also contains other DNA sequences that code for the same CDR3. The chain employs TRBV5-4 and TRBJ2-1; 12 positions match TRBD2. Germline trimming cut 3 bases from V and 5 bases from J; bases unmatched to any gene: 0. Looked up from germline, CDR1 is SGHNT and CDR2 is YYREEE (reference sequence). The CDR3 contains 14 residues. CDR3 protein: CASSWTSGDNEQFF. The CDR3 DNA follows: TGTGCCAGCAGCTGGACTAGCGGGGACAATGAGCAGTTCTTC.

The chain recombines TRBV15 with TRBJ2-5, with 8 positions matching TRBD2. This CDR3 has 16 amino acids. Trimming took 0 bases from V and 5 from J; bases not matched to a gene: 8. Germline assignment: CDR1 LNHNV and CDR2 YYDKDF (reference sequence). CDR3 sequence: CATSREASGPRETQYF. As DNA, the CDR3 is TGTGCCACCAGCAGAGAGGCTAGCGGGCCTCGGGAGACCCAGTACTTC.

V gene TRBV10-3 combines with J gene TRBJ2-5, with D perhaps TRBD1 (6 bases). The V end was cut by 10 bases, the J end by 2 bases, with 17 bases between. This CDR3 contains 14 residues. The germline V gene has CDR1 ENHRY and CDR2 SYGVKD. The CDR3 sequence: CATTPGQTQETQYF. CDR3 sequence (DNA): TGTGCCACAACTCCGGGACAAACACAAGAGACCCAGTACTTC.

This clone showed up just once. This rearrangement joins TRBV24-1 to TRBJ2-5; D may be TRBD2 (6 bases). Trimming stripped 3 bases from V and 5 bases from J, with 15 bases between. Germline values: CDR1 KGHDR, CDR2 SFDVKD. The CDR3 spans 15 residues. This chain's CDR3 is CATSDTGTGGETQYF. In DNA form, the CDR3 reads TGTGCCACCAGTGATACGGGGACTGGAGGGGAGACCCAGTACTTC.

The CDR3 DNA sequence: TGTGCCAGCAGTTTATCGGGGGCAGGGCCCACAGATACGCAGTATTTT. Translating it yields CASSLSGAGPTDTQYF. The chain carries TRBV27 and TRBJ2-3, with D possibly TRBD1 on 6 matching bases. Trimming removed 0 bases from V and 2 bases from J, with 12 bases in between. The germline gives CDR1 MNHEY, CDR2 SMNVEV (reference sequence). CDR3 length: 16 amino acids.

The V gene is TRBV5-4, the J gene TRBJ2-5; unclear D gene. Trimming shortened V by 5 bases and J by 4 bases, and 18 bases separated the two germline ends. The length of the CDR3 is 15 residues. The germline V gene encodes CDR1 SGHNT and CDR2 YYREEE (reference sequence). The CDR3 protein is CASRLSRSTPETQYF. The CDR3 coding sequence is TGTGCCAGCAGGTTGTCCCGGTCGACTCCAGAGACCCAGTACTTC.

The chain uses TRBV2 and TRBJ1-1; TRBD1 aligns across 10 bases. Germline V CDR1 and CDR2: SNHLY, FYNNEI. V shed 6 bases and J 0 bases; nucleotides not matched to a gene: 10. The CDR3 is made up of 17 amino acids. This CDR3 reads CASRRTGGPPMNTEAFF. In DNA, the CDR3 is TGTGCCAGCAGGCGGACAGGGGGTCCTCCAATGAACACTGAAGCTTTCTTT.

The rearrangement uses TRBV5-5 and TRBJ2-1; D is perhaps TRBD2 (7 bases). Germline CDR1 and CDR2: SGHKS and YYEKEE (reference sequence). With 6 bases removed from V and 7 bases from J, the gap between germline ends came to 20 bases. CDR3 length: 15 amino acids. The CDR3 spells CASTPGAGVWNEQFF. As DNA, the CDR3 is TGTGCCAGCACTCCAGGGGCGGGAGTATGGAATGAGCAGTTCTTC.

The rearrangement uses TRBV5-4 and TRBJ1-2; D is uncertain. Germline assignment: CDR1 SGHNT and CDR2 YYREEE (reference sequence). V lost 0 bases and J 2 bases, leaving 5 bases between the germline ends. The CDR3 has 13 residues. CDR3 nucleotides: TGTGCCAGCAGCTTGGCAGCGAACTATGGCTACACCTTC. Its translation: CASSLAANYGYTF.

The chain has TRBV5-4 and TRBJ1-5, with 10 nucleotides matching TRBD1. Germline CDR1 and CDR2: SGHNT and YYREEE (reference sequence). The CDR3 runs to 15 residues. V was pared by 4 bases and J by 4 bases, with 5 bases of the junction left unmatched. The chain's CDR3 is CASSPGQGPNQPQHF. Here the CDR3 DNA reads TGTGCCAGCAGCCCGGGACAGGGGCCAAATCAGCCCCAGCATTTT.

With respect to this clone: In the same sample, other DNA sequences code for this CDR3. CDR3 bases: TGTGCCAGCAGCTTAGGCCAGGGTGACTCACCCCTCCACTTT. Translated: CASSLGQGDSPLHF. This sequence joins TRBV7-9 and TRBJ1-6; TRBD1 might be the D (5 bases). The V end lost 1 base, the J end lost 10 bases, and 11 bases lay between the germline ends. The CDR3 loop spans 14 amino acids. The germline gives CDR1 SEHNR, CDR2 FQNEAQ (reference sequence).

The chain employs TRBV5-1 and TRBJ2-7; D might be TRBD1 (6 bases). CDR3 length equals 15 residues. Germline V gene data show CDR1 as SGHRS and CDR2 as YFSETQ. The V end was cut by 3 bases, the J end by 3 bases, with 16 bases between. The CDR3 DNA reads TGCGCCAGCAGCTCCTGGGCAGGGGATAACTACGAGCAGTACTTC. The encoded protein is CASSSWAGDNYEQYF.

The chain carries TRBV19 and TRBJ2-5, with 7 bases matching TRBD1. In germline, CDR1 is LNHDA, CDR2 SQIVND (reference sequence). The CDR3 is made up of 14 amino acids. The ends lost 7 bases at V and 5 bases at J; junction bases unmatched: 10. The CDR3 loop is CASNPTGSGETQYF. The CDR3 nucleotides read TGTGCCAGTAACCCGACAGGGAGCGGCGAGACCCAGTACTTC.

CDR3 in amino acids: CASSLAGIKETQYF. CDR3 bases: TGTGCCAGCAGCTTAGCCGGGATTAAAGAGACCCAGTACTTC. This rearrangement joins TRBV11-2 to TRBJ2-5; a weak D match, TRBD2 (5 bases). Germline CDR1 and CDR2: SGHAT and FQNNGV. Trimming took off 1 base at V and 3 bases at J, with 9 bases between the two ends. The CDR3 length is 14 residues.

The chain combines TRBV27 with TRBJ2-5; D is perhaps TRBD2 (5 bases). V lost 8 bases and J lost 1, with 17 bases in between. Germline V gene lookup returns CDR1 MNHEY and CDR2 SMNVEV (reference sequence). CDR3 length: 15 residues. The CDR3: CASCTEWRAQETQYF. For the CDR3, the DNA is TGTGCCAGCTGTACGGAATGGCGGGCCCAAGAGACCCAGTACTTC.

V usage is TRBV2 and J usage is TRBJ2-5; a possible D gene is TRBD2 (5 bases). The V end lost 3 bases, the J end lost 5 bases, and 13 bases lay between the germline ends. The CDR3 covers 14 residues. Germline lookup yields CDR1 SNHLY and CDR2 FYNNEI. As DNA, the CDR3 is TGTGCCAGCAGTGATAACGGGATGGGGGAGACCCAGTACTTC. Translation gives CASSDNGMGETQYF.

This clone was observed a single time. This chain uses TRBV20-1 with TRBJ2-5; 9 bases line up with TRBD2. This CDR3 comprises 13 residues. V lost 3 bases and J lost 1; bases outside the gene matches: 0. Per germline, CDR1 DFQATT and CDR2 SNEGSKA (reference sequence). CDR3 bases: TGCAGTGCTAGTAGCGGGAGCCAAGAGACCCAGTACTTC. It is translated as CSASSGSQETQYF.